This entry lists 28 T cell receptor beta chains sequenced from one sample in a study of Ad26.COV2.S vaccination and SARS-CoV-2 variants (dated by TCRdb to the early 2020s). Receptor amplification or capture employed the immunoSEQ multiplex PCR assay. TCRdb stores this immuneACCESS table with in-frame sequences only. Part of the clones is absent; in the studies checked, under half of the shortfall reflects unresolved V genes, and no reason is known for the rest. In this sample the table shows fewer than 500,000 clones, approximately 92% of which occur a single time. Jointly, the top ten make up 9% to 15% of the sample. This sample's treatment or condition label indicates: some 19 received Ad26.COV2.S at low or high dose, single or two shots; roughly five received placebo; per-sample allocation not given. Repertoires of vaccine and placebo recipients were sequenced from samples collected on day 63 after the first injection.

Here the sequenced sample was peripheral blood, taken in a trial of Ad26.COV2.S vaccine versus placebo. The receptors derive from a person between 18 and 65 years old who received the Ad26.COV2.S COVID-19 vaccine or a placebo.

A single count supports this clone. The rearrangement links TRBV24-1 to TRBJ2-5; 9 bases align to TRBD1. CDR1 and CDR2 (germline): KGHDR, SFDVKD. The V and J ends lost 1 base and 5 bases, in that order; junction bases with no gene match: 10. This CDR3 is 17 amino acids long. In DNA form, the CDR3 reads TGTGCCACCAGTGATTTAGAAACACAGGGGGCGCGGGAGACCCAGTACTTC. Residues: CATSDLETQGARETQYF.

The V gene is TRBV9, the J gene TRBJ2-5, with TRBD2 matching over 8 bases. CDR3 length: 16 residues. CDR1 and CDR2 (germline): SGDLS, YYNGEE. V gave up 7 bases and J gave up 2 bases; unmatched junction bases: 13. CDR3 in DNA: TGTGCCAGCTCAACCCGGGGACTAGTGTTACAAGAGACCCAGTACTTC. Translation: CASSTRGLVLQETQYF.

This rearrangement joins TRBV7-6 to TRBJ1-5, with a possible D match to TRBD1 (6 bases). V lost 2 bases, J lost 2 bases, and 13 bases lay in between. CDR1 SGHVS and CDR2 FNYEAQ come from the germline V gene. This CDR3 has 16 residues. The CDR3 spells CASSLLLGGGNQPQHF. CDR3 bases: TGTGCCAGCAGCTTACTTTTAGGGGGGGGCAATCAGCCCCAGCATTTT. The variable domain in full, completed from reference TRBV7-6 and TRBJ1-5, reads GAGVSQSPRYKVTKRGQDVALRCDPISGHVSLYWYRQALGQGPEFLTYFNYEAQQDKSGLPNDRFSAERPEGSISTLTIQRTEQRDSAMYRCASSLLLGGGNQPQHFGDGTRLSIL.

This chain links TRBV29-1 with TRBJ1-2, with D unclear. Germline V gene lookup returns CDR1 SQVTM and CDR2 ANQGSEA. The CDR3 is made up of 13 amino acids. Trimming took off 4 bases at V and 4 bases at J, with 13 bases between the two ends. Here the CDR3 reads CSVVPISGYGYTF. The CDR3 DNA follows: TGCAGCGTTGTACCGATCTCTGGCTATGGCTACACCTTC. Full variable domain (rest looked up from reference TRBV29-1 and TRBJ1-2): SAVISQKPSRDICQRGTSLTIQCQVDSQVTMMFWYRQQPGQSLTLIATANQGSEATYESGFVIDKFPISRPNLTFSTLTVSNMSPEDSSIYLCSVVPISGYGYTFGSGTRLTVV.

This chain links TRBV10-3 with TRBJ2-7; no clear D gene. The CDR3 has 16 residues. CDR1 ENHRY and CDR2 SYGVKD come from the germline V gene. Trimming stripped 0 bases from V and 2 bases from J, with 14 bases between. The CDR3 is CAISESGGLVAYEQYF. The CDR3 nucleotides are TGTGCCATCAGTGAGTCGGGTGGGCTAGTCGCCTACGAGCAGTACTTC.

The V call is TRBV6-2 or TRBV6-3, the J call TRBJ2-1; a weak D match, TRBD2 (6 bases). Germline assignment: CDR1 MNHEY and CDR2 SVGEGT. V was pared by 6 bases and J by 8 bases, with 8 bases between. This CDR3 spans 11 amino acids. The CDR3 nucleotides read TGTGCCAGCAGCCGGAGGGATGAGCAGTTCTTC. This gives the protein CASSRRDEQFF.

This chain links TRBV6-4 with TRBJ2-2; TRBD1 aligns across 9 bases. Germline V gene data show CDR1 as MRHNA and CDR2 as SNTAGT. There are 15 residues in the CDR3. Losses at the gene ends were 6 bases for V and 0 bases for J; bases not matched to a gene: 2. The CDR3 DNA is TGTGCCAGCAGCCGGGACAGGGCGAACACCGGGGAGCTGTTTTTT. It translates to CASSRDRANTGELFF.

The chain is built from TRBV7-9 and TRBJ2-7; D might be TRBD1 or TRBD2, each matching 5 bases. Trimming shortened V by 3 bases and J by 3 bases, and 9 bases separated the two germline ends. There are 13 residues in the CDR3. Per germline, CDR1 SEHNR and CDR2 FQNEAQ (reference sequence). CDR3 in DNA: TGTGCCAGCAGCTTCCGGGGCTACTACGAGCAGTACTTC. Translated, it gives CASSFRGYYEQYF.

V usage is TRBV6-2 or TRBV6-3 and J usage is TRBJ2-7; 7 bases are shared with TRBD1. V shed 2 bases and J 3 bases; nucleotides not matched to a gene: 7. Germline V gene lookup returns CDR1 MNHEY and CDR2 SVGEGT. This CDR3 is built from 15 residues. The CDR3 loop is CASSYTGQSLYEQYF. The CDR3 DNA follows: TGTGCCAGCAGTTACACGGGACAGTCTCTCTACGAGCAGTACTTC.

This chain links TRBV5-4 with TRBJ2-3; no definite D call. This CDR3 region has 11 residues. Germline V gene data show CDR1 as SGHNT and CDR2 as YYREEE (reference sequence). Trimming removed 1 base at V and 6 bases at J, with 3 bases between. The CDR3 here is CASSLRDTQYF. In DNA form, the CDR3 reads TGTGCCAGCAGCTTGAGGGATACGCAGTATTTT.

The V gene is TRBV13, the J gene TRBJ2-7, with a tentative D call TRBD2 (5 bases). With 0 bases removed from V and 7 bases from J, the gap between germline ends came to 7 bases. This CDR3 comprises 12 residues. Germline V gene data show CDR1 as PRHDT and CDR2 as FYEKMQ (reference sequence). The CDR3 sequence: CASSLGPGEQYF. The CDR3 DNA is TGTGCCAGCAGCTTAGGCCCGGGGGAGCAGTACTTC.

This clone occurred once. V usage is TRBV12-3 or TRBV12-4 and J usage is TRBJ1-2; D call uncertain. The germline V and J ends were trimmed by 7 bases and 1 base, with 10 bases remaining between them. CDR3 length equals 13 residues. This CDR3 is CASTPSSNYGYTF. CDR3 DNA sequence: TGTGCCAGCACCCCTTCCAGTAACTATGGCTACACCTTC.

The chain joins TRBV19 to TRBJ1-1; TRBD1 might be the D (6 bases). Germline-derived CDR1 and CDR2 are LNHDA and SQIVND (reference sequence). The length of the CDR3 is 12 residues. Trimming removed 9 bases at V and 1 base at J, with 9 bases between. Written as DNA, the CDR3 is TGTGCCAGCAAGACAGGGAACACTGAAGCTTTCTTT. The encoded protein is CASKTGNTEAFF.

CDR3 sequence reads: CASSPPGQGTEAFF. CDR3 nucleotides: TGTGCCAGCTCACCACCGGGACAGGGGACCGAAGCTTTCTTT. The chain combines TRBV18 with TRBJ1-1, with 10 bases fitting TRBD1. This CDR3 is 14 amino acids long. CDR1 is KGHSH, CDR2 LQKENI, per germline. The J segment lost 8 bases and the V segment lost 0 bases, leaving 3 bases of the junction unmatched.

V usage is TRBV3-1 (or the pseudogene TRBV3-2) and J usage is TRBJ2-1, with 11 bases aligning to TRBD2. This CDR3 region has 16 residues. V lost 3 bases and J lost 5; bases outside the gene matches: 6. The V gene's germline CDR1 is LGHDT and CDR2 YNNKEL (reference sequence). The DNA for the CDR3 is TGTGCCAGCAGCCAGACTAGCGGGGTTATTAACAATGAGCAGTTCTTC. This translates into CASSQTSGVINNEQFF.

V usage is TRBV27 and J usage is TRBJ2-3; 8 bases are shared with TRBD2. V lost 1 base to trimming and J lost 1 base; unmatched junction nucleotides: 4. Germline values: CDR1 MNHEY, CDR2 SMNVEV (reference sequence). CDR3 size: 16 residues. CDR3 in DNA: TGTGCCAGCAGTTTATTCAGAGCGGGGGGCACAGATACGCAGTATTTT. Protein product: CASSLFRAGGTDTQYF.

This rearrangement joins TRBV3-1 (or the pseudogene TRBV3-2) to TRBJ2-7, with 10 bases lining up with TRBD2. The CDR3 is made up of 20 amino acids. Germline CDR1 and CDR2: LGHDT and YNNKEL (reference sequence). Germline trimming cut 2 bases from V and 4 bases from J; bases unmatched to any gene: 20. This CDR3 is CASSQLFPSGSQLLRYEQYF. The DNA for the CDR3 is TGTGCCAGCAGCCAACTATTTCCTAGCGGGAGTCAGCTACTAAGGTACGAGCAGTACTTC.

The chain links TRBV7-9 to TRBJ2-5; 10 bases agree with TRBD1. Germline values: CDR1 SEHNR, CDR2 FQNEAQ (reference sequence). V was clipped by 5 bases and J by 4 bases; unmatched bases: 10. The CDR3 is 16 amino acids. CDR3 residues: CASSLNMGQGIETQYF. The CDR3 coding sequence is TGTGCCAGCAGCCTGAACATGGGACAGGGGATAGAGACCCAGTACTTC.

V usage is TRBV9 and J usage is TRBJ1-3, with TRBD1 matching over 7 bases. The CDR3 has 16 amino acids. The V segment lost 0 bases and the J segment 3 bases; nucleotides outside the gene matches: 6. Germline values: CDR1 SGDLS, CDR2 YYNGEE. The CDR3 bases are TGTGCCAGCAGCGTAGGAGTAGGGGGCTTTGGAAACACCATATATTTT. Translated, it gives CASSVGVGGFGNTIYF.

This rearrangement joins TRBV24-1 to TRBJ2-3; 8 bases fit TRBD2. After removal of 6 bases from V and 8 bases from J, the junction contained 3 bases not matched to a gene. Germline CDR1 reads KGHDR; CDR2 reads SFDVKD. The CDR3 runs 12 residues. Here the CDR3 reads CATSPGGSTQYF. CDR3 nucleotides: TGTGCCACCAGTCCGGGGGGGAGTACGCAGTATTTT.

This clone was picked up one time. V and J are TRBV27 and TRBJ2-7; 15 bases match TRBD2. This CDR3 has 15 residues. V shed 4 bases and J 7 bases; nucleotides not matched to a gene: 5. CDR1 MNHEY and CDR2 SMNVEV come from the germline V gene (reference sequence). CDR3 in DNA: TGTGCCAGCAGTTCATGGACTAGCGGGAGGGGGGAGCAGTACTTC. Its translation: CASSSWTSGRGEQYF.

This clone has only a few counts. The CDR3 protein is CASSAAGRQYF. The CDR3 DNA is TGTGCCAGCAGTGCGGCCGGGAGGCAGTACTTC. The J gene is TRBJ2-7, the V gene TRBV6-1; a weak D match, TRBD2 (6 bases). The CDR3 length is 11 residues. Germline assignment: CDR1 MNHNS and CDR2 SASEGT. Deletions cut 4 bases from V and 9 bases from J, with 10 bases between.

The V call is TRBV7-3, the J call TRBJ2-1; 8 bases fit TRBD2. The V gene's germline CDR1 is SGHTA and CDR2 FQGTGA. The CDR3 has 15 amino acids. J gave up 7 bases and V 4 bases, and 9 bases lay outside the gene matches. Written as DNA, the CDR3 is TGTGCCAGCAGCTCCCCGGGGCTAGCGGGTAATGAGCAGTTCTTC. It codes for CASSSPGLAGNEQFF.

This chain joins TRBV19 and TRBJ2-3; 9 nucleotides line up with TRBD1. Germline V gene sequence: CDR1 LNHDA, CDR2 SQIVND (reference sequence). CDR3 length: 13 residues. V lost 4 bases, J lost 6 bases, and 2 bases stayed unmatched. CDR3 coding DNA: TGTGCCAGTAGTAACGGACAGGGGGATACGCAGTATTTT. Translation: CASSNGQGDTQYF.

This clone was counted a few times. V and J are TRBV13 and TRBJ2-7, with 8 nucleotides matching TRBD1. Germline V gene sequence: CDR1 PRHDT, CDR2 FYEKMQ (reference sequence). V lost 3 bases to trimming and J lost 6 bases; unmatched junction nucleotides: 7. The CDR3 consists of 14 residues. The DNA of the CDR3 is TGTGCCAGCAGCTTGAAGGACAGGGTATCCGAGCAGTACTTC. Its protein is CASSLKDRVSEQYF.

The chain uses TRBV3-1 (or the pseudogene TRBV3-2) and TRBJ2-6; D may be TRBD2 (7 bases). The CDR3 has 17 residues. The V and J ends lost 0 bases and 3 bases respectively, with 12 bases between them. CDR1 and CDR2 from the germline V gene are LGHDT and YNNKEL (reference sequence). The CDR3 spells CASSQERGGVGANVLTF. In nucleotides, the CDR3 is TGTGCCAGCAGCCAAGAAAGGGGGGGAGTTGGGGCCAACGTCCTGACTTTC.

V and J are TRBV12-5 and TRBJ2-2; unclear D gene. The CDR3 is 15 residues long. Trimming took off 1 base at V and 7 bases at J, with 13 bases between the two ends. Germline lookup yields CDR1 LGHNT and CDR2 FRNRAP. The CDR3 here is CASGLGVGTYGELFF. DNA for the CDR3: TGTGCTAGTGGTTTGGGTGTGGGTACCTACGGGGAGCTGTTTTTT.

The chain has TRBV7-2 and TRBJ2-2; D is perhaps TRBD1 or TRBD2 (5 bases each). V gave up 5 bases and J gave up 0 bases, with 13 bases separating them. Germline-derived CDR1 and CDR2 are SGHTA and FQGNSA. The CDR3 is made up of 16 amino acids. The CDR3 spells CASSISGTANTGELFF. CDR3 bases: TGTGCCAGCAGCATATCAGGGACCGCGAACACCGGGGAGCTGTTTTTT.